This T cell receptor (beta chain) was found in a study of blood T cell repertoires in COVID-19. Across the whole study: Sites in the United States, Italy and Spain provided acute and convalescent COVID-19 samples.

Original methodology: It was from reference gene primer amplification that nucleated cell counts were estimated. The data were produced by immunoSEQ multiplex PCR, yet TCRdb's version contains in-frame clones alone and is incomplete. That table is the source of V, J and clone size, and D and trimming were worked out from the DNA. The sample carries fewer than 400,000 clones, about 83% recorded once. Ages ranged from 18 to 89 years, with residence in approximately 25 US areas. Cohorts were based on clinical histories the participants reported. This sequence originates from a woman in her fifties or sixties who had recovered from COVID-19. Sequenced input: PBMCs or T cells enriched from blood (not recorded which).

The CDR3 nucleotides are TGTGCCAGCAGCAATGGGGCAGGAAGCTATGGCTACACCTTC. Translation: CASSNGAGSYGYTF. The V and J genes are TRBV3-1 (or the pseudogene TRBV3-2) and TRBJ1-2, with D possibly TRBD1 on 5 matching bases. Germline loops: CDR1 LGHDT, CDR2 YNNKEL (reference sequence). Trimming took off 5 bases at V and 4 bases at J, with 14 bases between the two ends. The CDR3 is 14 amino acids.